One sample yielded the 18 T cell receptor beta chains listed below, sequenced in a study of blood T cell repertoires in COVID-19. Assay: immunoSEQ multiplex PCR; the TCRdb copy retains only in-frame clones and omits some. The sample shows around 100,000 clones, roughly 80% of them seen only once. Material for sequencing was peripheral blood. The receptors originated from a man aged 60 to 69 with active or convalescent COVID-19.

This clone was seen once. DNA for the CDR3: TGTGCCAGCAGCTCGGGAGGGCCGAATGTTTATACGCAGTATTTT. Protein: CASSSGGPNVYTQYF. V usage is TRBV11-3 and J usage is TRBJ2-3, with TRBD2 identical over 8 bases. The CDR3 loop spans 15 amino acids. Losses at the gene ends were 4 bases for V and 7 bases for J; bases not matched to a gene: 10. Germline CDR1 is SGHNT and CDR2 is YENEEA.

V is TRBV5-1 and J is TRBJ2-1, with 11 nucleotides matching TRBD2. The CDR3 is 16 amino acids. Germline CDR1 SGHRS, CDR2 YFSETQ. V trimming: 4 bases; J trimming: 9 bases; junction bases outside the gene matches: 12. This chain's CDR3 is CASSLNPGTSGPEQFF. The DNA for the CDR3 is TGCGCCAGCAGCCTAAATCCCGGGACTAGCGGACCTGAGCAGTTCTTC.

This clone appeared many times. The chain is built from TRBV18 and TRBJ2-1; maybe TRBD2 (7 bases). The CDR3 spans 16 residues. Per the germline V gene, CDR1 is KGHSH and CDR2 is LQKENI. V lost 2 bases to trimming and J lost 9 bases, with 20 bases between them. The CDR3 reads CASSPEGGSGTVEQFF. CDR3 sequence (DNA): TGTGCCAGCTCACCAGAAGGGGGGAGCGGGACTGTTGAGCAGTTCTTC. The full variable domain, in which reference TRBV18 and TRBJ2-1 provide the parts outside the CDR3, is NAGVMQNPRHLVRRRGQEARLRCSPMKGHSHVYWYRQLPEEGLKFMVYLQKENIIDESGMPKERFSAEFPKEGPSILRIQQVVRGDSAAYFCASSPEGGSGTVEQFFGPGTRLTVL.

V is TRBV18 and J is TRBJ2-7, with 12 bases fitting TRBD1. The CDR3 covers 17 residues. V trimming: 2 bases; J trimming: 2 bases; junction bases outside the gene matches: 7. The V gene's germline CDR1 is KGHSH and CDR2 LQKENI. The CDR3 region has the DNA TGTGCCAGCTCACCATTGGGACAGGGGGCGCGTACCTACGAGCAGTACTTC. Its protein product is CASSPLGQGARTYEQYF. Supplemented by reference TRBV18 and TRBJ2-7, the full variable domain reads NAGVMQNPRHLVRRRGQEARLRCSPMKGHSHVYWYRQLPEEGLKFMVYLQKENIIDESGMPKERFSAEFPKEGPSILRIQQVVRGDSAAYFCASSPLGQGARTYEQYFGPGTRLTVT.

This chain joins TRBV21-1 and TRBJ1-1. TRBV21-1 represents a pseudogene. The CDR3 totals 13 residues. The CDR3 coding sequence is TGTGCCAGCAGCAACCCCGGGGGAGGTGAAGCTTTCTTT. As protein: CASSNPGGGEAFF.

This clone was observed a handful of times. The chain's CDR3 is CASSKGQGFLGTGELFF. The DNA for the CDR3 is TGTGCCAGCAGCAAGGGACAGGGGTTCCTAGGGACCGGGGAGCTGTTTTTT. This chain connects TRBV9 to TRBJ2-2; 10 nucleotides agree with TRBD1. The CDR3 contains 17 residues. Germline values: CDR1 SGDLS, CDR2 YYNGEE. V trimming: 4 bases; J trimming: 5 bases; junction bases outside the gene matches: 11. The complete variable domain, with remaining parts taken from reference TRBV9 and TRBJ2-2, reads DSGVTQTPKHLITATGQRVTLRCSPRSGDLSVYWYQQSLDQGLQFLIQYYNGEERAKGNILERFSAQQFPDLHSELNLSSLELGDSALYFCASSKGQGFLGTGELFFGEGSRLTVL.

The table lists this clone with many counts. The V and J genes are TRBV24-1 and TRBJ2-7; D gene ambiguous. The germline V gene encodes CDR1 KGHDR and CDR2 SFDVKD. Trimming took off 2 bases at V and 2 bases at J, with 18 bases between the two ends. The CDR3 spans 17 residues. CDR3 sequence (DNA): TGTGCCACCAGTGATTGCCCACCCAGTCAGGATACCTACGAGCAGTACGTC. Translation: CATSDCPPSQDTYEQYV.

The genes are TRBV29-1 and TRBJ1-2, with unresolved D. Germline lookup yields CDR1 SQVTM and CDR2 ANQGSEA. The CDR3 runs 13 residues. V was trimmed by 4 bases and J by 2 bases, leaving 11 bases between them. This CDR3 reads CSVALGLNYGYTF. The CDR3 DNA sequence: TGCAGCGTTGCCCTCGGACTGAACTATGGCTACACCTTC.

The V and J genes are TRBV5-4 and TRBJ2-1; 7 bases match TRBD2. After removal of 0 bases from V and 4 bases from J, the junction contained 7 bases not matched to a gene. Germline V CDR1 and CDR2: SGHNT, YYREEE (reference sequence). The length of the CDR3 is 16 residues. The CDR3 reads CASSLGLSSGYNEQFF. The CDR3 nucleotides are TGTGCCAGCAGCTTGGGGTTGTCTAGCGGATACAATGAGCAGTTCTTC.

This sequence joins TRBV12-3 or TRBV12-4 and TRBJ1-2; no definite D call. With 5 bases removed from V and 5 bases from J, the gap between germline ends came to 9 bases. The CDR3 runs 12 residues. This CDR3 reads CASSAAPYGYTF. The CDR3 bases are TGTGCCAGCAGTGCGGCCCCTTATGGCTACACCTTC.

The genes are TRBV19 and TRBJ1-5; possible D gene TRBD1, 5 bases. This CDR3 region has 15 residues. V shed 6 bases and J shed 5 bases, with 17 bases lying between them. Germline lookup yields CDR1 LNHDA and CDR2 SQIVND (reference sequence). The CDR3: CASRKWSSRDQPQHF. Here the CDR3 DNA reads TGTGCCAGTAGGAAGTGGAGTAGCAGGGATCAGCCCCAGCATTTT.

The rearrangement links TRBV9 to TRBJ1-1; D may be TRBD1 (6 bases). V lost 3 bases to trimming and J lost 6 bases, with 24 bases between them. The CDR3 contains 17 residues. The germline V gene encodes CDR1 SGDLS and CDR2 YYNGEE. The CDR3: CASSARRGGGLFAEAFF. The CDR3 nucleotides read TGTGCCAGCAGCGCCCGGAGGGGGGGAGGGTTATTTGCTGAAGCTTTCTTT.

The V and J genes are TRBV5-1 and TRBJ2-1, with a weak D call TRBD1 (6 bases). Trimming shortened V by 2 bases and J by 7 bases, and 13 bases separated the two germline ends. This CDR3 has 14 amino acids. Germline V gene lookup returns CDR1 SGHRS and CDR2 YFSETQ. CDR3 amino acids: CASSFSYRDNEQFF. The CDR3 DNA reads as TGCGCCAGCAGCTTCTCGTACAGGGATAATGAGCAGTTCTTC.

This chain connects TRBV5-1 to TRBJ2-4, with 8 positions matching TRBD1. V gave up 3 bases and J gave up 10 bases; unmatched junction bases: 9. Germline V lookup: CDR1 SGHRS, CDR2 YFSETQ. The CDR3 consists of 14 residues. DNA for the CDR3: TGCGCCAGCAGCTGGGGGACAGGCCGTTCAATTCAGTACTTC. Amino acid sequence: CASSWGTGRSIQYF. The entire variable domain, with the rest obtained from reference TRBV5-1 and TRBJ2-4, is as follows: KAGVTQTPRYLIKTRGQQVTLSCSPISGHRSVSWYQQTPGQGLQFLFEYFSETQRNKGNFPGRFSGRQFSNSRSEMNVSTLELGDSALYLCASSWGTGRSIQYFGAGTRLSVL.

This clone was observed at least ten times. CDR3 bases: TGTGCCAGCAGCTTGGGAGGACTAGCGGGAGGAAAAGAGACCCAGTACTTC. It encodes CASSLGGLAGGKETQYF. V and J are TRBV5-6 and TRBJ2-5; 14 positions match TRBD2. V gave up 0 bases and J gave up 3 bases; unmatched junction bases: 4. CDR1 is SGHDT and CDR2 is YYEEEE in the germline V gene. The CDR3 has 17 amino acids.

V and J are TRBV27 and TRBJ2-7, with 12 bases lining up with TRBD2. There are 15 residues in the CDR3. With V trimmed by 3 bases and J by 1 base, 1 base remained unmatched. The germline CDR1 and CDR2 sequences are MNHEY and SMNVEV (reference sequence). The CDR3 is CASSLLAGGSYEQYV. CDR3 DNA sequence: TGTGCCAGCAGTTTGCTAGCGGGAGGGTCCTACGAGCAGTACGTC.

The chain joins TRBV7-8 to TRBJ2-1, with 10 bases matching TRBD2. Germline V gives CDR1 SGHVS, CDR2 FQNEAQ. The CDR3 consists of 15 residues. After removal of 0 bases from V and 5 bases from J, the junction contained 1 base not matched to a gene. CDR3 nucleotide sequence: TGTGCCAGCAGCTTAGCGACTAGCGGGCACAATGAGCAGTTCTTC. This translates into CASSLATSGHNEQFF.

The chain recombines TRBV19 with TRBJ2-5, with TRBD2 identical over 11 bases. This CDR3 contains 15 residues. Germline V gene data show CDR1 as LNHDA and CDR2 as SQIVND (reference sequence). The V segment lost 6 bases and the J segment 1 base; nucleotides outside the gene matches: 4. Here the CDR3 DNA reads TGTGCCAGTAGGGTAGCGGGAGGGCGCCAAGAGACCCAGTACTTC. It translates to CASRVAGGRQETQYF.